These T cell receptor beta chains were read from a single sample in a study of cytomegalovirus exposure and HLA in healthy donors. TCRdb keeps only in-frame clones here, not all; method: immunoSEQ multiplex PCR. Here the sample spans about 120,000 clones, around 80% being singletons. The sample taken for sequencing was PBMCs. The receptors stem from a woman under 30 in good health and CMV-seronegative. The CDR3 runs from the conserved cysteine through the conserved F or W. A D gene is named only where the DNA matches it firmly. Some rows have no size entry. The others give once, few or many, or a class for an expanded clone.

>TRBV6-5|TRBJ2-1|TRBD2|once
CASSYERGGYNEQFF
TGTGCCAGCAGTTATGAGCGGGGGGGCTACAATGAGCAGTTCTTC
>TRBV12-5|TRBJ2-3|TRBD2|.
CASGFRTSPSTDTQYF
TGTGCTAGTGGTTTCAGGACTAGCCCTAGCACAGATACGCAGTATTTT
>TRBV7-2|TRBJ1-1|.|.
CASSVRARTEAFF
TGTGCCAGCAGCGTCAGGGCCCGCACTGAAGCTTTCTTT
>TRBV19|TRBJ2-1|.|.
CASSRREGEQFF
TGTGCCAGTAGTAGACGGGAAGGTGAGCAGTTCTTC
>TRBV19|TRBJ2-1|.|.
CASGGTATTASYNEQFF
TGTGCCAGTGGGGGGACAGCCACTACCGCGTCCTACAATGAGCAGTTCTTC
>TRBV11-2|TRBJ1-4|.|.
CASSFGGLQNEKLFF
TGTGCCAGCAGCTTCGGGGGACTCCAGAATGAAAAACTGTTTTTT
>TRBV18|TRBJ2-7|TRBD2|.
CASSPRVRGGMYEQYF
TGTGCCAGCTCCCCCCGGGTTCGGGGGGGCATGTACGAGCAGTACTTC
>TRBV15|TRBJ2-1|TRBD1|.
CATSRAGTGFYNEQFF
TGTGCCACCAGCAGAGCCGGGACAGGCTTCTACAATGAGCAGTTCTTC
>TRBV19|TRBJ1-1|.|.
CASSIWARPQNTEAFF
TGTGCCAGTAGTATATGGGCTCGTCCCCAGAACACTGAAGCTTTCTTT
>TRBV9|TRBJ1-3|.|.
CASSEDGNRRRNTIYF
TGTGCCAGCAGCGAAGATGGTAATAGGAGGAGAAACACCATATATTTT
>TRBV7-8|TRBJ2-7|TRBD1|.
CASSQPGQGTYEQYF
TGTGCCAGCAGCCAACCGGGACAGGGCACCTACGAGCAGTACTTC
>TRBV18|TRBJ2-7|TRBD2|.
CASSPRLAEVGRNEQYF
TGTGCCAGCTCACCACGACTAGCGGAGGTGGGCCGTAACGAGCAGTACTTC
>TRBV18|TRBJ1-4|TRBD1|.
CASSQLVQGADEKLFF
TGTGCCAGCTCACAACTCGTTCAGGGGGCGGATGAAAAACTGTTTTTT
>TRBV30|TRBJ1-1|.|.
CAWSPRNKGDTEAFF
TGTGCCTGGAGTCCCCGTAATAAAGGGGATACTGAAGCTTTCTTT
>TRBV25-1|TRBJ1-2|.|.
CASSEIGGGRYYGYTF
TGTGCCAGCAGTGAGATCGGGGGCGGGAGGTACTATGGCTACACCTTC
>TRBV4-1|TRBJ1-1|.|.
CASSPIGGEGTEAFF
TGCGCCAGCAGCCCCATTGGGGGGGAGGGCACTGAAGCTTTCTTT
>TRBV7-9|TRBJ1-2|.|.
CASSLGQPNGYTF
TGTGCCAGCAGCTTAGGACAGCCAAATGGCTACACCTTC
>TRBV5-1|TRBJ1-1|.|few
CASSVTQGNTEAFF
TGCGCCAGCAGCGTAACACAGGGGAACACTGAAGCTTTCTTT
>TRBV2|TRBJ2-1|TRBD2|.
CASSEASRAGVNEQFF
TGTGCCAGCAGTGAAGCGAGCCGAGCGGGAGTCAATGAGCAGTTCTTC
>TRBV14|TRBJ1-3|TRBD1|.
CASSQVQGVPGNTIYF
TGTGCCAGCAGCCAAGTACAGGGGGTCCCTGGAAACACCATATATTTT
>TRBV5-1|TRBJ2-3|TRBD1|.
CASHTGASSTDTQYF
TGCGCCAGCCATACAGGGGCGTCAAGCACAGATACGCAGTATTTT
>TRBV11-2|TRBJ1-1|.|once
CASSSGTEAFF
TGTGCCAGCAGCTCAGGTACTGAAGCTTTCTTT
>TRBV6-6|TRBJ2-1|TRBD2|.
CASKYLSGSFNEQFF
TGTGCCAGCAAATACCTAAGCGGGAGTTTCAATGAGCAGTTCTTC
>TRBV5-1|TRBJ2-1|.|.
CASSFLQGMYNEQFF
TGCGCCAGCAGCTTCTTACAGGGTATGTACAATGAGCAGTTCTTC